Following are 32 T cell receptor beta chains from one sample sequenced in a study of cytomegalovirus exposure and HLA in healthy donors. A multiplex PCR was run with 60 Vbeta primers and 13 Jbeta primers. TCRdb's table, derived via immunoSEQ multiplex PCR, lists solely in-frame clones and lacks some. This sample carries some 250,000 clones, around 80% of them seen once, and the ten largest clones take 5% to 6%. Sequenced material: PBMCs. The source is a woman between 35 and 50 years old in good health and CMV-seropositive.

The table lists this clone with a count of one. At one boundary the junction diverges from the germline segment, which might be a read error. The V call is TRBV7-6, the J call TRBJ1-2, with 10 bases fitting TRBD1. The CDR3 spans 14 residues. CDR1 is SGHVS, CDR2 FNYEAQ, per germline. In DNA, the CDR3 is TGTGCCAGCAGCTTAGGTTTGGGACAGGGGTCTCCTTCCTTC. This gives the protein CASSLGLGQGSPSF.

A single count supports this clone. The chain carries TRBV7-9 and TRBJ1-2, with a possible D match to TRBD1 (5 bases). This CDR3 has 16 residues. Germline lookup yields CDR1 SEHNR and CDR2 FQNEAQ (reference sequence). V was cut by 1 base and J by 5 bases, with 17 bases left in between. This chain's CDR3 is CASSLEARVSKYGYTF. CDR3 coding DNA: TGTGCCAGCAGCTTAGAGGCCAGGGTAAGTAAGTATGGCTACACCTTC. The variable domain in full, with the rest retrieved from reference TRBV7-9 and TRBJ1-2, is DTGVSQNPRHKITKRGQNVTFRCDPISEHNRLYWYRQTLGQGPEFLTYFQNEAQLEKSRLLSDRFSAERPKGSFSTLEIQRTEQGDSAMYLCASSLEARVSKYGYTFGSGTRLTVV.

The chain joins TRBV30 to TRBJ1-6; TRBD1 is a possible D gene (5 bases). Trimming removed 3 bases from V and 9 bases from J, with 15 bases in between. This CDR3 is built from 14 residues. CDR1 and CDR2 (germline): GTSNPN, SVGIG (reference sequence). CDR3 nucleotide sequence: TGTGCCTGGAGCTTACACGGGGGGTTTTCACCCCTCCACTTT. Its protein is CAWSLHGGFSPLHF.

V usage is TRBV27 and J usage is TRBJ1-5; weak D call: TRBD1 (6 bases). Trimming stripped 6 bases from V and 3 bases from J, with 15 bases between. The germline gives CDR1 MNHEY, CDR2 SMNVEV (reference sequence). The CDR3 is 15 amino acids. This CDR3 reads CASRLQGWVNQPQHF. CDR3 bases: TGTGCCAGCAGGTTACAGGGATGGGTCAATCAGCCCCAGCATTTT.

This sequence joins TRBV4-1 and TRBJ2-5; 7 positions match TRBD2. The germline gives CDR1 MGHRA, CDR2 YSYEKL. Germline trimming cut 4 bases from V and 5 bases from J; bases unmatched to any gene: 16. The CDR3 has 17 residues. For the CDR3, the DNA is TGCGCCAGCAGCCCCCCCCCGGGGTCAGCGGGATTGGAGACCCAGTACTTC. Translated: CASSPPPGSAGLETQYF.

This chain's CDR3 is CASSLMGQAGNTIYF. CDR3 nucleotide sequence: TGTGCCAGCAGCCTTATGGGGCAGGCTGGAAACACCATATATTTT. This chain uses TRBV11-2 with TRBJ1-3, with D perhaps matching TRBD1 (5 bases). Trimming shortened V by 5 bases and J by 2 bases, and 13 bases separated the two germline ends. The length of the CDR3 is 15 residues. Germline CDR1 is SGHAT and CDR2 is FQNNGV. Variable domain in full (rest from reference TRBV11-2 and TRBJ1-3): EAGVAQSPRYKIIEKRQSVAFWCNPISGHATLYWYQQILGQGPKLLIQFQNNGVVDDSQLPKDRFSAERLKGVDSTLKIQPAKLEDSAVYLCASSLMGQAGNTIYFGEGSWLTVV.

This clone has more than one count but fewer than ten. This sequence joins TRBV10-1 and TRBJ2-7, with a weak D call TRBD1 (6 bases). V was cut by 8 bases and J by 5 bases, with 22 bases left in between. From germline, CDR1 is WNHNN and CDR2 SYGVQD (reference sequence). The CDR3 is made up of 15 amino acids. Here the CDR3 DNA reads TGCGCCAGCGACACTTGCCTACAGGGTTCTCACGAGCAGTACTTC. This translates into CASDTCLQGSHEQYF.

The rearrangement joins TRBV10-3 to TRBJ1-1; TRBD1 matches 9 bases. The V and J ends lost 4 bases and 1 base, in that order; junction bases with no gene match: 1. In germline, CDR1 is ENHRY, CDR2 SYGVKD. CDR3 length equals 14 residues. The CDR3, as DNA: TGTGCCATCAGTGGGGGACAGGGGAACACTGAAGCTTTCTTT. As protein: CAISGGQGNTEAFF.

This sequence joins TRBV4-3 and TRBJ1-2; no clear D. The CDR3 runs to 15 residues. Germline CDR1 LGHNA, CDR2 YSLEER. Trimming took 0 bases from V and 2 from J, leaving 10 bases between them. The CDR3: CASSQDKGGNYGYTF. Here the CDR3 DNA reads TGCGCCAGCAGCCAAGATAAGGGAGGAAACTATGGCTACACCTTC.

The genes are TRBV7-9 and TRBJ1-1; 8 nucleotides align to TRBD1. Germline trimming cut 4 bases from V and 8 bases from J; bases unmatched to any gene: 9. This CDR3 is 14 amino acids long. Germline V lookup: CDR1 SEHNR, CDR2 FQNEAQ (reference sequence). The CDR3 DNA follows: TGTGCCAGCAGCTATGGGACAGGAATATACGAAGCTTTCTTT. It translates to CASSYGTGIYEAFF.

As concerns this clone: Sequence at one end of the junction differs from germline and may be a read error. This CDR3 reads CSSGLISYEQYF. DNA for the CDR3: TGTTCCAGCGGACTAATATCCTACGAGCAGTACTTC. The rearrangement joins TRBV7-9 to TRBJ2-7; D perhaps matches TRBD2 (6 bases). CDR3 length equals 12 residues. Germline V lookup: CDR1 SEHNR, CDR2 FQNEAQ (reference sequence).

With respect to this clone: This sample also contains other DNA sequences that code for the same CDR3. The gene calls are TRBV9 and TRBJ2-1, with 11 bases fitting TRBD2. The CDR3 spans 15 residues. CDR1 is SGDLS and CDR2 is YYNGEE in the germline V gene. V trimming: 0 bases; J trimming: 4 bases; junction bases outside the gene matches: 0. The CDR3 DNA reads TGTGCCAGCAGCGTAGGACTAGCGGGGTACAATGAGCAGTTCTTC. This translates into CASSVGLAGYNEQFF.

V is TRBV27 and J is TRBJ1-4; 7 positions match TRBD1. Germline CDR1 and CDR2: MNHEY and SMNVEV (reference sequence). This CDR3 is 15 amino acids long. J gave up 3 bases and V 8 bases, and 9 bases lay outside the gene matches. The CDR3 sequence is CASQPGGASNEKLFF. CDR3 nucleotide sequence: TGTGCCAGCCAGCCAGGGGGTGCATCTAATGAAAAACTGTTTTTT.

The chain couples TRBV10-2 to TRBJ2-1; a weak D match, TRBD1 (5 bases). Trimming cost V 6 bases and J 4 bases, with 16 bases left between them. The CDR3 sequence is 15 residues long. In germline, CDR1 is WSHSY, CDR2 SAAADI. In nucleotides, the CDR3 is TGCGCCAGCAGCCCCCTTCCATCAGGGTACAATGAGCAGTTCTTC. Translated: CASSPLPSGYNEQFF.

This chain uses TRBV5-4 with TRBJ2-3, with 13 bases lining up with TRBD2. Germline V lookup: CDR1 SGHNT, CDR2 YYREEE (reference sequence). The V segment lost 4 bases and the J segment 1 base; nucleotides outside the gene matches: 6. The CDR3 length is 17 residues. CDR3 sequence reads: CASSTLTSGRGTDTQYF. The CDR3 nucleotides are TGTGCCAGCAGCACGCTCACTAGCGGGAGGGGCACAGATACGCAGTATTTT.

The chain's CDR3 is CASSPRTSGTGQETQYF. CDR3 in DNA: TGTGCCAGCTCACCTAGGACTAGCGGGACCGGTCAAGAGACCCAGTACTTC. V gene TRBV18 combines with J gene TRBJ2-5; 12 bases agree with TRBD2. Trimming took 3 bases from V and 2 from J; bases not matched to a gene: 7. CDR1 and CDR2 from the germline V gene are KGHSH and LQKENI. The CDR3 has 17 amino acids.

The genes are TRBV7-9 and TRBJ2-7; 8 bases line up with TRBD1. V shed 4 bases and J 0 bases; nucleotides not matched to a gene: 8. The CDR3 covers 16 residues. The V gene's germline CDR1 is SEHNR and CDR2 FQNEAQ (reference sequence). CDR3 nucleotides: TGTGCCAGCAGCTCGGACAGGGATGGGAGCTCCTACGAGCAGTACTTC. Amino acids: CASSSDRDGSSYEQYF. Full variable domain (remainder filled in from reference TRBV7-9 and TRBJ2-7): DTGVSQNPRHKITKRGQNVTFRCDPISEHNRLYWYRQTLGQGPEFLTYFQNEAQLEKSRLLSDRFSAERPKGSFSTLEIQRTEQGDSAMYLCASSSDRDGSSYEQYFGPGTRLTVT.

The chain recombines TRBV19 with TRBJ1-2; D unresolved. The CDR3 is made up of 13 amino acids. V was clipped by 5 bases and J by 0 bases, with 7 bases between them. CDR1 and CDR2 from the germline V gene are LNHDA and SQIVND (reference sequence). CDR3: CASSVDSNYGYTF. The CDR3 DNA follows: TGTGCCAGTAGTGTGGACTCTAACTATGGCTACACCTTC.

The CDR3 region is CASSAEVTSPLHF. CDR3 sequence (DNA): TGTGCCAGCTCAGCGGAAGTTACTTCACCCCTCCACTTT. The gene calls are TRBV18 and TRBJ1-6; D ambiguous. The V end lost 5 bases, the J end lost 9 bases, and 11 bases lay between the germline ends. Germline-derived CDR1 and CDR2 are KGHSH and LQKENI. The CDR3 length is 13 residues.

As for this clone: Other DNA variants within this sample encode the same CDR3. The chain employs TRBV11-2 and TRBJ1-1; 8 positions agree with TRBD1. CDR3 length equals 14 residues. The germline V gene encodes CDR1 SGHAT and CDR2 FQNNGV. V was pared by 1 base and J by 9 bases, with 7 bases of the junction left unmatched. The DNA for the CDR3 is TGTGCCAGCAGCTTAGGGACAGGGAGTTTCCAAGCTTTCTTT. Residues: CASSLGTGSFQAFF.

The chain carries TRBV10-3 and TRBJ2-3; a weak D match, TRBD1 (5 bases). The CDR3 sequence is 13 residues long. Germline loops: CDR1 ENHRY, CDR2 SYGVKD. Trimming pared 7 bases from V and 2 bases from J, leaving 10 bases between. The CDR3 DNA reads as TGTGCCATCAAAGGGGTCCTCACAGATACGCAGTATTTT. This codes for CAIKGVLTDTQYF.

This CDR3 reads CASSEGAQGGGYTF. For the CDR3, the DNA is TGTGCCAGCTCGGAGGGGGCGCAGGGAGGCGGCTACACCTTC. V and J are TRBV18 and TRBJ1-2; TRBD1 matches 7 bases. Germline assignment: CDR1 KGHSH and CDR2 LQKENI. Trimming at V came to 6 bases and at J to 8 bases, leaving 12 bases not matched to a gene. The CDR3 is 14 residues long.

V gene TRBV19 combines with J gene TRBJ2-7; tentative D call: TRBD1 (6 bases). V lost 8 bases to trimming and J lost 6 bases, with 20 bases between them. CDR1 and CDR2 from the germline V gene are LNHDA and SQIVND (reference sequence). The CDR3 has 14 residues. The CDR3, as DNA: TGTGCCAGTCGGCAGGGCTCCCAGGGGTCCGAGCAGTACTTC. Translation: CASRQGSQGSEQYF.

The chain couples TRBV19 to TRBJ1-1, with D hard to call. Trimming took 7 bases from V and 6 from J, leaving 12 bases between them. Germline-derived CDR1 and CDR2 are LNHDA and SQIVND (reference sequence). The CDR3 runs 12 residues. CDR3 coding DNA: TGTGCCAGTACCGGAGTGAGCTCTGAAGCTTTCTTT. It translates to CASTGVSSEAFF.

This chain links TRBV29-1 with TRBJ2-1; the match to TRBD2 covers 9 bases. The CDR3 covers 15 residues. Germline-derived CDR1 and CDR2 are SQVTM and ANQGSEA. Germline trimming cut 6 bases from V and 7 bases from J; bases unmatched to any gene: 13. The CDR3, as DNA: TGCAGCGTGACCCCTTTAGCGGGGGTAATAAATGAGCAGTTCTTC. It yields the protein CSVTPLAGVINEQFF.

J is TRBJ1-2 and V is TRBV28, with 8 bases lining up with TRBD1. CDR1 is MDHEN, CDR2 SYDVKM, per germline. CDR3 size: 15 residues. The V segment lost 4 bases and the J segment 1 base; nucleotides outside the gene matches: 5. In DNA, the CDR3 is TGTGCCAGCAGTTCCAACAGGGGGGTTAACTATGGCTACACCTTC. Translated: CASSSNRGVNYGYTF.

The chain is built from TRBV9 and TRBJ1-2, with D possibly matching TRBD1 (5 bases). V was clipped by 3 bases and J by 4 bases, with 10 bases between them. CDR1 is SGDLS, CDR2 YYNGEE, per germline. The CDR3 extends over 13 amino acids. In DNA form, the CDR3 reads TGTGCCAGCAGCGGGGGGGACGGCTATGGCTACACCTTC. It codes for CASSGGDGYGYTF.

The J gene is TRBJ2-3, the V gene TRBV10-3, with 9 bases fitting TRBD1. The CDR3 length is 15 residues. V lost 6 bases and J lost 2; bases outside the gene matches: 6. CDR1 is ENHRY, CDR2 SYGVKD, per germline. CDR3 in amino acids: CAIRGDREYTDTQYF. DNA of the CDR3: TGTGCCATCAGAGGGGACAGGGAATACACAGATACGCAGTATTTT.

The chain carries TRBV5-8 and TRBJ2-3; 11 bases agree with TRBD2. Trimming removed 4 bases from V and 5 bases from J; junction bases left unmatched: 6. The CDR3 is 15 residues long. From germline, CDR1 is SGHTS and CDR2 YDEGEE. CDR3 loop: CASSRGLADGDTQYF. CDR3 nucleotide sequence: TGTGCCAGCAGCAGGGGACTAGCGGACGGAGATACGCAGTATTTT.

This clone was observed a single time. This rearrangement joins TRBV5-1 to TRBJ2-5; 8 positions agree with TRBD2. The V and J ends lost 4 bases and 2 bases, in that order; junction bases with no gene match: 4. The CDR3 has 14 amino acids. Germline-derived CDR1 and CDR2 are SGHRS and YFSETQ. The CDR3 loop reads CASSETSAQETQYF. Here the CDR3 DNA reads TGCGCCAGCAGCGAGACTAGCGCGCAAGAGACCCAGTACTTC.

The chain carries TRBV5-1 and TRBJ1-2, with TRBD1 matching over 9 bases. V was clipped by 3 bases and J by 9 bases; unmatched bases: 6. Germline CDR1 and CDR2: SGHRS and YFSETQ. The CDR3 has 13 amino acids. The CDR3 DNA reads TGCGCCAGCAGCTCCCGGACAGGGGAAAGCTACACCTTC. This sequence encodes CASSSRTGESYTF.

A single count supports this clone. The V and J genes are TRBV19 and TRBJ1-2; D ambiguous. This CDR3 spans 13 amino acids. CDR1 is LNHDA, CDR2 SQIVND, per germline (reference sequence). The V gene lost 0 bases and the J gene lost 2 bases, with 4 bases spanning the gap. The CDR3 DNA follows: TGTGCCAGTAGTATAGAACAGAACTATGGCTACACCTTC. Translated, it gives CASSIEQNYGYTF.